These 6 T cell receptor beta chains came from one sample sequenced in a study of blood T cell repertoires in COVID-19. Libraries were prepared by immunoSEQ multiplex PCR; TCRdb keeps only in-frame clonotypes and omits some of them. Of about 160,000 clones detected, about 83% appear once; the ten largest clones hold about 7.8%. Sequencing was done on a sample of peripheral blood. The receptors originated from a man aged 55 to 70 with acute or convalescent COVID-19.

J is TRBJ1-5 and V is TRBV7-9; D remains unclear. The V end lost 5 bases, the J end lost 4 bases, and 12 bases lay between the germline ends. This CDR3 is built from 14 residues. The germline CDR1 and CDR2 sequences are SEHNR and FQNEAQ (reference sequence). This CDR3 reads CASSPLQPNQPQHF. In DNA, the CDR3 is TGTGCCAGCAGCCCCCTACAGCCTAATCAGCCCCAGCATTTT.

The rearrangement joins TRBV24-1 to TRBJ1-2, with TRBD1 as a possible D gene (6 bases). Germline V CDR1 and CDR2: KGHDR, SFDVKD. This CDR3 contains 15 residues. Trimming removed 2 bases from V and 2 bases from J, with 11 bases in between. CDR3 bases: TGTGCCACCAGTGATTCTACACAGGGAAACTATGGCTACACCTTC. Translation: CATSDSTQGNYGYTF.

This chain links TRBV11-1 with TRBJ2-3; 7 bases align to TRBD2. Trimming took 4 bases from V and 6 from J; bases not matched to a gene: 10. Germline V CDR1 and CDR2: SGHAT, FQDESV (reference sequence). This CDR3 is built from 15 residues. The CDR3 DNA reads TGTGCCAGCAGCTCTTCAGCGGGGTCGCGGGATACGCAGTATTTT. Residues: CASSSSAGSRDTQYF. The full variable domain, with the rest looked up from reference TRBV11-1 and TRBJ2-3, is EAEVAQSPRYKITEKSQAVAFWCDPISGHATLYWYRQILGQGPELLVQFQDESVVDDSQLPKDRFSAERLKGVDSTLKIQPAELGDSAMYLCASSSSAGSRDTQYFGPGTRLTVL.

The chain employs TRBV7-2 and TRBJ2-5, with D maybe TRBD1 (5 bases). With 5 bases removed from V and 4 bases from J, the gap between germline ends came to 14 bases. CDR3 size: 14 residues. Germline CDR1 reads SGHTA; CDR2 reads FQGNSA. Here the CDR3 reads CASSPPGQGETQYF. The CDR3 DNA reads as TGTGCCAGCAGCCCCCCCGGGCAGGGAGAGACCCAGTACTTC.

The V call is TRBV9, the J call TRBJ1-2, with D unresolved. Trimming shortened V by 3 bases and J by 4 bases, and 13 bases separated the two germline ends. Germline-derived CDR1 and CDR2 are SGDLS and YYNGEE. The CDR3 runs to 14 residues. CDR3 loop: CASSGITGGYGYTF. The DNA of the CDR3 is TGTGCCAGCAGCGGTATAACTGGCGGCTATGGCTACACCTTC.

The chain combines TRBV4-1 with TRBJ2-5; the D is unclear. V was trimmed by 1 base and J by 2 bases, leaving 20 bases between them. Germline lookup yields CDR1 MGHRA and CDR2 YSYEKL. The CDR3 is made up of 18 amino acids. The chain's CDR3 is CASSQVDILVARQETQYF. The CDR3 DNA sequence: TGCGCCAGCAGCCAAGTCGACATATTAGTCGCAAGACAAGAGACCCAGTACTTC.